These 10 T cell receptor beta chains were sequenced from one sample in a study of T cell clones after liver transplantation. Profiling relied on immunoSEQ multiplex PCR, and the TCRdb table lists in-frame clones only, not all of them. The table shows under 55,000 clones, with roughly nine tenths occurring only once. The sample here was CD8+ T cells from blood, taken 12 months after liver transplant. Receptors originate from a human patient who received a liver transplant. Some T cells may have originated in the graft donor.

This clone showed up just once. V and J are TRBV9 and TRBJ2-3; 11 nucleotides match TRBD1. Germline V gene sequence: CDR1 SGDLS, CDR2 YYNGEE. The V gene end was trimmed by 4 bases and the J gene end by 4 bases; junction bases not matched to a gene: 5. This CDR3 has 15 amino acids. The CDR3 loop reads CASSPGQGASDTQYF. The CDR3 DNA follows: TGTGCCAGCAGCCCCGGACAGGGGGCTTCAGATACGCAGTATTTT.

The rearrangement uses TRBV27 and TRBJ2-1; D is unclear. Trimming cost V 5 bases and J 0 bases, with 11 bases left between them. The germline CDR1 and CDR2 sequences are MNHEY and SMNVEV (reference sequence). The CDR3 covers 15 residues. The CDR3 here is CASSLAGYSYNEQFF. CDR3 nucleotides: TGTGCCAGCAGTCTTGCCGGCTACTCCTACAATGAGCAGTTCTTC.

A single count supports this clone. This sequence joins TRBV27 and TRBJ1-5; the match to TRBD1 covers 9 bases. This CDR3 spans 14 amino acids. Germline-derived CDR1 and CDR2 are MNHEY and SMNVEV (reference sequence). V trimming: 5 bases; J trimming: 6 bases; junction bases outside the gene matches: 5. The CDR3 loop is CASSPQGAIQPQHF. CDR3 in DNA: TGTGCCAGCAGTCCACAGGGGGCGATTCAGCCCCAGCATTTT.

Remarks on this clone: At one boundary the junction diverges from the germline segment, which might be a read error. The rearrangement links TRBV11-2 to TRBJ2-4; D gene ambiguous. The CDR3 has 10 residues. Germline V gives CDR1 SGHAT, CDR2 FQNNGV. In DNA, the CDR3 is TGTGCCAGCAGCTTCCCGACACCCAACTTC. Translated: CASSFPTPNF.

This chain connects TRBV11-2 to TRBJ2-7, with unresolved D. Germline loops: CDR1 SGHAT, CDR2 FQNNGV. The CDR3 covers 14 residues. Trimming shortened V by 0 bases and J by 3 bases, and 9 bases separated the two germline ends. As DNA, the CDR3 is TGTGCCAGCAGCTTAGAAGGGTCCCTCTACGAGCAGTACTTC. As protein: CASSLEGSLYEQYF.

This chain uses TRBV9 with TRBJ2-5, with a weak D call TRBD2 (7 bases). Germline CDR1 is SGDLS and CDR2 is YYNGEE. This CDR3 contains 16 residues. V was pared by 0 bases and J by 1 base, with 13 bases between. The CDR3 nucleotides are TGTGCCAGCAGCGTAGAGGGGGAGGGAGTCCAAGAGACCCAGTACTTC. This sequence encodes CASSVEGEGVQETQYF.

CDR3 loop: CASSSLGQPYEQYF. In DNA, the CDR3 is TGTGCCAGCAGTTCCCTTGGACAGCCATACGAGCAGTACTTC. The rearrangement joins TRBV28 to TRBJ2-7; TRBD1 is a possible D gene (6 bases). Germline V gene sequence: CDR1 MDHEN, CDR2 SYDVKM. V lost 4 bases, J lost 4 bases, and 14 bases lay in between. This CDR3 spans 14 amino acids.

J is TRBJ2-1 and V is TRBV11-1; TRBD2 might be the D (6 bases). Germline loops: CDR1 SGHAT, CDR2 FQDESV (reference sequence). Deletions cut 8 bases from V and 4 bases from J, with 18 bases between. The CDR3 length is 15 residues. CDR3 DNA sequence: TGTGCCAGCGGACCGGGGGAGACAGATTACAATGAGCAGTTCTTC. The encoded protein is CASGPGETDYNEQFF.

This chain links TRBV28 with TRBJ2-2; the D is unclear. V gave up 3 bases and J gave up 7 bases, with 6 bases separating them. CDR1 is MDHEN and CDR2 is SYDVKM in the germline V gene. The CDR3 is 12 residues long. The CDR3: CASSFWVGELFF. The DNA for the CDR3 is TGTGCCAGCAGTTTTTGGGTCGGGGAGCTGTTTTTT.

The rearrangement links TRBV30 to TRBJ1-5; D unclear. The V gene's germline CDR1 is GTSNPN and CDR2 SVGIG (reference sequence). V was cut by 7 bases and J by 2 bases, with 15 bases left in between. The CDR3 runs 14 residues. CDR3 loop: CASSAVTGNQPQHF. The CDR3, as DNA: TGTGCCTCCTCGGCAGTGACGGGCAATCAGCCCCAGCATTTT.